The 26 T cell receptor beta chains below were found in one sample sequenced in a study of T cell responses to AZD1222 COVID-19 vaccine. Measured with immunoSEQ multiplex PCR; TCRdb has only the in-frame clones, and not every one. The data show approximately 100,000 clones, with roughly 84% seen just once and over 1.2% held by the top ten. The sample here was peripheral blood, taken on day 0 of AZD1222 vaccination. These TCRs come from an adult in good health.

For this clone: A read error may account for a junction end that differs from germline. The V call is TRBV7-9, the J call TRBJ1-1; D gene uncertain. Germline assignment: CDR1 SEHNR and CDR2 FQNEAQ (reference sequence). The CDR3 is 13 residues long. The CDR3 coding sequence is TGTGCCAGCAGCTTATCGGTCTCAGAGGGCTTGATCTTT. Translated, it gives CASSLSVSEGLIF.

The J gene is TRBJ2-1, the V gene TRBV25-1, with 8 bases that match TRBD2. Germline lookup yields CDR1 MGHDK and CDR2 SYGVNS. The CDR3 length is 17 residues. The J segment lost 0 bases and the V segment lost 1 base, leaving 5 bases of the junction unmatched. The CDR3 region is CASSEFTREGSYNEQFF. CDR3 bases: TGTGCCAGCAGTGAATTCACCCGGGAGGGCTCCTACAATGAGCAGTTCTTC.

For the CDR3, the DNA is TGTGCCAGCAGCCAAGATGAGGGGATCAGGGAGCTGTTTTTT. Translation: CASSQDEGIRELFF. The chain couples TRBV4-2 to TRBJ2-2; D is perhaps TRBD1 or TRBD2 (5 bases each). The CDR3 covers 14 residues. Per the germline V gene, CDR1 is LGHNA and CDR2 is YNFKEQ. V was trimmed by 0 bases and J by 9 bases, leaving 11 bases between them.

The chain has TRBV27 and TRBJ1-1; 7 bases align to TRBD1. Germline values: CDR1 MNHEY, CDR2 SMNVEV (reference sequence). V gave up 0 bases and J gave up 12 bases; unmatched junction bases: 10. The CDR3 contains 14 residues. CDR3 sequence reads: CASSLSGTAGGTFF. The CDR3 DNA is TGTGCCAGCAGTTTATCCGGGACAGCGGGTGGGACTTTCTTT.

This clone has just one count. The chain uses TRBV28 and TRBJ1-1, with TRBD1 as a possible D gene (6 bases). CDR1 is MDHEN, CDR2 SYDVKM, per germline. V shed 10 bases and J shed 5 bases, with 17 bases lying between them. CDR3 length: 13 residues. The DNA of the CDR3 is TGTGCCACCCACGGGGGGCGGAGAACTGAAGCTTTCTTT. It is translated as CATHGGRRTEAFF.

The V gene is TRBV14, the J gene TRBJ1-3, with TRBD1 as a possible D gene (5 bases). Looked up from germline, CDR1 is SGHDN and CDR2 is FVKESK. With 8 bases removed from V and 0 bases from J, the gap between germline ends came to 11 bases. The CDR3 length is 14 residues. CDR3 sequence: CASLKGSSGNTIYF. The CDR3 DNA reads as TGTGCCAGCCTGAAGGGGAGCTCTGGAAACACCATATATTTT.

J is TRBJ2-7 and V is TRBV7-2; D is unclear. The CDR3 covers 14 residues. Per germline, CDR1 SGHTA and CDR2 FQGNSA. With 0 bases removed from V and 5 bases from J, the gap between germline ends came to 11 bases. CDR3 amino acids: CASSLARSTDEQYF. CDR3 coding DNA: TGTGCCAGCAGCTTAGCGCGAAGTACGGACGAGCAGTACTTC.

This sequence joins TRBV27 and TRBJ2-1; 9 bases align to TRBD2. J gave up 4 bases and V 5 bases, and 6 bases lay outside the gene matches. This CDR3 has 15 amino acids. Germline V gives CDR1 MNHEY, CDR2 SMNVEV (reference sequence). The DNA of the CDR3 is TGTGCCAGCAGTCCCGGGACTAGCTCATACAATGAGCAGTTCTTC. Residues: CASSPGTSSYNEQFF.

CDR3 residues: CAISAGATGANVLTF. DNA of the CDR3: TGTGCCATCAGTGCTGGGGCAACTGGGGCCAACGTCCTGACTTTC. V usage is TRBV10-3 and J usage is TRBJ2-6; possible D gene TRBD1, 5 bases. The germline CDR1 and CDR2 sequences are ENHRY and SYGVKD. V shed 4 bases and J shed 2 bases, with 9 bases lying between them. The CDR3 is 15 residues long.

The rearrangement links TRBV2 to TRBJ1-1; the D is unclear. Germline V CDR1 and CDR2: SNHLY, FYNNEI. Trimming cost V 6 bases and J 4 bases, with 18 bases left between them. The CDR3 is 15 residues long. The CDR3 loop reads CASSEPPQVGTEAFF. In DNA form, the CDR3 reads TGTGCCAGCAGCGAACCCCCTCAGGTAGGCACTGAAGCTTTCTTT.

The chain combines TRBV11-2 with TRBJ1-4; tentative D call: TRBD1 (6 bases). This CDR3 has 14 residues. V lost 2 bases and J 6 bases, leaving 10 bases between the germline ends. Germline loops: CDR1 SGHAT, CDR2 FQNNGV. The CDR3 DNA is TGTGCCAGCAGCTTAAACAGGGTGTATGAAAAACTGTTTTTT. Its protein product is CASSLNRVYEKLFF. Together with reference TRBV11-2 and TRBJ1-4, the CDR3 gives the full variable domain: EAGVAQSPRYKIIEKRQSVAFWCNPISGHATLYWYQQILGQGPKLLIQFQNNGVVDDSQLPKDRFSAERLKGVDSTLKIQPAKLEDSAVYLCASSLNRVYEKLFFGSGTQLSVL.

The rearrangement links TRBV18 to TRBJ1-4; tentatively, D is TRBD1 (5 bases). This CDR3 is built from 14 residues. V was trimmed by 4 bases and J by 6 bases, leaving 12 bases between them. Per the germline V gene, CDR1 is KGHSH and CDR2 is LQKENI. CDR3 DNA: TGTGCCAGCTCACTAAGGGGAGCCTATGAAAAACTGTTTTTT. Translated: CASSLRGAYEKLFF.

The chain joins TRBV6-5 to TRBJ1-5, with TRBD1 matching over 8 bases. CDR1 and CDR2 from the germline V gene are MNHEY and SVGAGI. The CDR3 has 14 amino acids. Losses at the gene ends were 5 bases for V and 4 bases for J; bases not matched to a gene: 4. CDR3 DNA sequence: TGTGCCAGCAGTCCTGGGACAGGAAATCAGCCCCAGCATTTT. It specifies CASSPGTGNQPQHF.

V and J are TRBV7-2 and TRBJ1-5, with 7 bases aligning to TRBD1. The junction had 9 bases not matched to a gene; V was cut back by 5 bases and J by 2 bases. Germline loops: CDR1 SGHTA, CDR2 FQGNSA. The CDR3 runs to 16 residues. CDR3 nucleotide sequence: TGTGCCAGCAGCCGTAGGTGGGACAGCGGCAATCAGCCCCAGCATTTT. Its protein product is CASSRRWDSGNQPQHF.

This rearrangement joins TRBV7-9 to TRBJ1-3; D unclear. The germline V gene has CDR1 SEHNR and CDR2 FQNEAQ (reference sequence). The CDR3 is 14 residues long. The V end was cut by 0 bases, the J end by 2 bases, with 5 bases between. The CDR3 here is CASSLADPGNTIYF. The CDR3 bases are TGTGCCAGCAGCTTAGCAGACCCTGGAAACACCATATATTTT. The full variable domain, its missing parts supplied by reference TRBV7-9 and TRBJ1-3, is DTGVSQNPRHKITKRGQNVTFRCDPISEHNRLYWYRQTLGQGPEFLTYFQNEAQLEKSRLLSDRFSAERPKGSFSTLEIQRTEQGDSAMYLCASSLADPGNTIYFGEGSWLTVV.

The rearrangement uses TRBV7-6 and TRBJ2-2; the D gene is possibly TRBD2 (8 bases). CDR1 and CDR2 (germline): SGHVS, FNYEAQ. V lost 5 bases, J lost 4 bases, and 29 bases lay in between. The CDR3 is 20 amino acids. Here the CDR3 DNA reads TGTGCCAGCAGCCAAGGGGGCAGGGGACTAAGCGGGAGACCCACCGGGGAGCTGTTTTTT. Translating gives CASSQGGRGLSGRPTGELFF.

This clone came up a few times. This sequence joins TRBV29-1 and TRBJ1-1; maybe TRBD1 (5 bases). Germline V gene lookup returns CDR1 SQVTM and CDR2 ANQGSEA. Deletions cut 7 bases from V and 4 bases from J, with 16 bases between. CDR3 length equals 13 residues. The CDR3 here is CSARPGGTTEAFF. The CDR3 DNA reads TGCAGCGCCCGCCCCGGGGGGACCACTGAAGCTTTCTTT.

The table lists this clone with a count of one. The chain carries TRBV30 and TRBJ2-7, with D possibly matching TRBD2 (5 bases). The CDR3 loop spans 14 amino acids. Germline V gene lookup returns CDR1 GTSNPN and CDR2 SVGIG (reference sequence). Between the trimmed V and J ends, which lost 4 bases and 2 bases, there was a span of 15 bases. DNA of the CDR3: TGTGCCTGGATCCTCGGGGTCCGACCCTACGAGCAGTACTTC. Translating it yields CAWILGVRPYEQYF.

Concerning this clone itself: At one boundary the junction diverges from the germline segment, which might be a read error. The chain couples TRBV7-9 to TRBJ1-1, with 8 nucleotides matching TRBD1. There are 11 residues in the CDR3. Per the germline V gene, CDR1 is SEHNR and CDR2 is FQNEAQ (reference sequence). CDR3 amino acids: CASSPTGEDFF. The CDR3 coding sequence is TGTGCCAGCAGCCCGACAGGGGAAGATTTCTTT.

The chain links TRBV28 to TRBJ2-1, with unresolved D. Trimming shortened V by 1 base and J by 0 bases, and 4 bases separated the two germline ends. The CDR3 contains 14 residues. From germline, CDR1 is MDHEN and CDR2 SYDVKM. Written as DNA, the CDR3 is TGTGCCAGCAGTTTATACGGCTCCTACAATGAGCAGTTCTTC. It yields the protein CASSLYGSYNEQFF.

This clone was counted between two and nine times. The CDR3 loop is CASSKALGPTTYEQYF. Written as DNA, the CDR3 is TGTGCCAGCAGCAAAGCGCTAGGGCCAACTACCTACGAGCAGTACTTC. The chain couples TRBV21-1 to TRBJ2-7. TRBV21-1 is marked as a pseudogene. The CDR3 contains 16 residues.

The rearrangement joins TRBV3-1 (or the pseudogene TRBV3-2) to TRBJ2-1; 14 nucleotides line up with TRBD2. Per the germline V gene, CDR1 is LGHDT and CDR2 is YNNKEL (reference sequence). The CDR3 consists of 24 residues. V lost 1 base to trimming and J lost 3 bases; unmatched junction nucleotides: 23. The CDR3 is CASSQAAGSRLAGGGSVDYNEQFF. CDR3 DNA: TGTGCCAGCAGCCAAGCCGCCGGTTCCCGACTAGCGGGAGGGGGGTCGGTGGACTACAATGAGCAGTTCTTC.

The genes are TRBV7-2 and TRBJ2-7; D is tentatively TRBD1 or TRBD2 (5 bases each). Per germline, CDR1 SGHTA and CDR2 FQGNSA. This CDR3 contains 14 residues. V lost 6 bases and J lost 2, with 14 bases in between. The CDR3: CASSLAGIAYEQYF. The CDR3, as DNA: TGTGCCAGCAGTCTAGCAGGGATAGCCTACGAGCAGTACTTC.

The chain joins TRBV28 to TRBJ1-2; 7 nucleotides agree with TRBD1. The CDR3 runs to 14 residues. Germline V gives CDR1 MDHEN, CDR2 SYDVKM. V trimming: 8 bases; J trimming: 0 bases; junction bases outside the gene matches: 6. The CDR3 nucleotides read TGTGCCAGCCAGAGACAGGGAGCTAACTATGGCTACACCTTC. It specifies CASQRQGANYGYTF.

This sequence joins TRBV29-1 and TRBJ2-1, with a weak D call TRBD2 (6 bases). CDR3 length equals 12 residues. Germline V gene lookup returns CDR1 SQVTM and CDR2 ANQGSEA. The V end was cut by 3 bases, the J end by 13 bases, with 16 bases between. The CDR3 DNA reads as TGCAGCGTTGAGTACGGGACTGCGAGTCAGTTCTTC. Translated: CSVEYGTASQFF.

CDR3 amino acids: CASSLVRVKPYEQYF. CDR3 nucleotide sequence: TGTGCCAGCAGTTTAGTCCGCGTTAAACCCTACGAGCAGTACTTC. This chain links TRBV28 with TRBJ2-7; D is ambiguous. From germline, CDR1 is MDHEN and CDR2 SYDVKM. This CDR3 is built from 15 residues. V lost 2 bases and J lost 2, with 13 bases in between.